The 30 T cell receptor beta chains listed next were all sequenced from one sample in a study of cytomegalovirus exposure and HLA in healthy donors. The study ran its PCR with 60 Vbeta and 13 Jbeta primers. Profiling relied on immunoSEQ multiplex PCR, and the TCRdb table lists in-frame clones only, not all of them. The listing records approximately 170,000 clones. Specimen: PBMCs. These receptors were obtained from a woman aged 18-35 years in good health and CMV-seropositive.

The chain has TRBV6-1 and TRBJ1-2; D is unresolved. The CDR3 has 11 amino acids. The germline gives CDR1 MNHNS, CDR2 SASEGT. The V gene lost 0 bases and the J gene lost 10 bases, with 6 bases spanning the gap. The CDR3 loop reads CASSEASIYTF. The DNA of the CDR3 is TGTGCCAGCAGTGAAGCTAGTATCTACACCTTC.

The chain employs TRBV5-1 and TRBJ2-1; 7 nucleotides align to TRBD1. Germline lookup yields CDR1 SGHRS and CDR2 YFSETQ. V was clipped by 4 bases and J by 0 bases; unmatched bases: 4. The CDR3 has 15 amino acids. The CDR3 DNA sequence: TGCGCCAGCAGCCTGGGACAGACCTCCTACAATGAGCAGTTCTTC. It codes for CASSLGQTSYNEQFF.

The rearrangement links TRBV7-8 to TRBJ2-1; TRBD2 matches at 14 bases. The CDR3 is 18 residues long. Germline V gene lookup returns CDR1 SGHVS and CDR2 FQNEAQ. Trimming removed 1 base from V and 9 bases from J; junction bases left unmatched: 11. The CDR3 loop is CASSLGGGTSGSRGEQFF. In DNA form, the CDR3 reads TGTGCCAGCAGCTTAGGCGGGGGGACTAGCGGGAGCAGGGGTGAGCAGTTCTTC.

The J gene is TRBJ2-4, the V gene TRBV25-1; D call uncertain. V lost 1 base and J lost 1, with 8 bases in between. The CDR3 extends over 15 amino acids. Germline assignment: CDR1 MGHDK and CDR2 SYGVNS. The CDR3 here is CASSESNAAKNIQYF. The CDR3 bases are TGTGCCAGCAGTGAATCTAATGCCGCCAAAAACATTCAGTACTTC.

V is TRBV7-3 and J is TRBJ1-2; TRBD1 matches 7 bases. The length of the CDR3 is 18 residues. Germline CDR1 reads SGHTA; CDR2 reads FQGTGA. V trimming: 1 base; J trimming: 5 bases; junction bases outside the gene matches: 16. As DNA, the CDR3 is TGTGCCAGCAGCTTAAGTCCGGCCCATACCGGGACAGAATATGGCTACACCTTC. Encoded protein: CASSLSPAHTGTEYGYTF.

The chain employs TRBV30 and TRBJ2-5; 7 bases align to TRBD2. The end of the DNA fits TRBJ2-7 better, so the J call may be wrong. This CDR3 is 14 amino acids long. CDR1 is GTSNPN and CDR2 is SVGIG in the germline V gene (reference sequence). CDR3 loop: CAWRAKGEGYEQYF. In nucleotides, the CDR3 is TGTGCCTGGAGGGCCAAAGGGGAGGGGTACGAGCAGTACTTC.

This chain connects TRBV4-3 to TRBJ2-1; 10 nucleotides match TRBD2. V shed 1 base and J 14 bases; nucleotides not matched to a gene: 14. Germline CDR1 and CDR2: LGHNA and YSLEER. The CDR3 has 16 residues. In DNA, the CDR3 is TGCGCCAGCAGCCAAGTCTGGACTAGCGGTTCCATCGTCGAGTTCTTC. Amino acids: CASSQVWTSGSIVEFF.

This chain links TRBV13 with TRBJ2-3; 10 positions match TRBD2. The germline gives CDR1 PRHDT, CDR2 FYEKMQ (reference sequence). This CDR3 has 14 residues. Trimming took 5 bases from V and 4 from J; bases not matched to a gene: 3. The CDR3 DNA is TGTGCCAGCAGCCAAGGACTAGCGGCAGATACGCAGTATTTT. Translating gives CASSQGLAADTQYF.

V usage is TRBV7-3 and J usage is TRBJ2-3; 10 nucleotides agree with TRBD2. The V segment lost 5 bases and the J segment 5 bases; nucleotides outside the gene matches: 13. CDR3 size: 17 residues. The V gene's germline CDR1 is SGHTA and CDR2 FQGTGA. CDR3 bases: TGTGCCAGCAGCCTTAACGGAGCGGGGGGGCCCGGAGATACGCAGTATTTT. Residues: CASSLNGAGGPGDTQYF.

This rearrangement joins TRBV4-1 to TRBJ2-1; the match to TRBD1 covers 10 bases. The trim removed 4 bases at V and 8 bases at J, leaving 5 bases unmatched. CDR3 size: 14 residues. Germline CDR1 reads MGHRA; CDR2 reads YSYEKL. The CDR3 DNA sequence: TGCGCCAGCAGCCCCAGACAGGGGGCAGATGAGCAGTTCTTC. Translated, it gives CASSPRQGADEQFF.

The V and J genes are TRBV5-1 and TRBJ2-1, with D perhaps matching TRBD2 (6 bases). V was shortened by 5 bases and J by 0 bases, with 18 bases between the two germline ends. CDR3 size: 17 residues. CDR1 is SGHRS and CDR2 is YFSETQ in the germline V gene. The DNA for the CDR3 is TGCGCCAGCAGTTTATACAAAGCGGGCAACTCCTACAATGAGCAGTTCTTC. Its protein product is CASSLYKAGNSYNEQFF. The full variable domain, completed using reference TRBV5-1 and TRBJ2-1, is KAGVTQTPRYLIKTRGQQVTLSCSPISGHRSVSWYQQTPGQGLQFLFEYFSETQRNKGNFPGRFSGRQFSNSRSEMNVSTLELGDSALYLCASSLYKAGNSYNEQFFGPGTRLTVL.

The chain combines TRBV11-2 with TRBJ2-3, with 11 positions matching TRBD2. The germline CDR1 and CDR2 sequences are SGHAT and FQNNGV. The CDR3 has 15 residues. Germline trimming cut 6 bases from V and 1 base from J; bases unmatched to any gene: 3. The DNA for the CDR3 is TGTGCCAGCAGTCAACTAGCGGGGGGCACAGATACGCAGTATTTT. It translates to CASSQLAGGTDTQYF.

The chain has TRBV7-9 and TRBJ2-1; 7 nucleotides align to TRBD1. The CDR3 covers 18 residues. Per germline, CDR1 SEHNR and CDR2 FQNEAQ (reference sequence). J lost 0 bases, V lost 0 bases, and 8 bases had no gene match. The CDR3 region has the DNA TGTGCCAGCAGCTTAGCGCCTGGACAGGAGAGCTCCTACAATGAGCAGTTCTTC. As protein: CASSLAPGQESSYNEQFF.

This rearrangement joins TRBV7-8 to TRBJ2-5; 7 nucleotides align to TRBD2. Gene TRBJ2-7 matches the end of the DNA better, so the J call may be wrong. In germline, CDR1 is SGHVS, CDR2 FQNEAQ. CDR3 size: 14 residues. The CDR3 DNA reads TGTGCCAGCAGCTTTGCGGGAGAACCTTACGAGCAGTACTTC. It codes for CASSFAGEPYEQYF.

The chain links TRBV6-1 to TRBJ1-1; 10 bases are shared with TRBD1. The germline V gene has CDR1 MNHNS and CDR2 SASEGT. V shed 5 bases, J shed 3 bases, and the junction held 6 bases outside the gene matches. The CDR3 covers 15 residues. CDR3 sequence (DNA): TGTGCCAGCAGTTTCCCCGGGACAGGGGACACTGAAGCTTTCTTT. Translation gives CASSFPGTGDTEAFF.

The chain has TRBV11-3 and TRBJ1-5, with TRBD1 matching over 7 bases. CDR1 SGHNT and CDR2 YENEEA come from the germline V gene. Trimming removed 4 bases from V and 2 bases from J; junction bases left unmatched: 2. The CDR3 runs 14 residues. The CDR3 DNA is TGTGCCAGCAGCTCTGGACAGGGCAATCAGCCCCAGCATTTT. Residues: CASSSGQGNQPQHF.

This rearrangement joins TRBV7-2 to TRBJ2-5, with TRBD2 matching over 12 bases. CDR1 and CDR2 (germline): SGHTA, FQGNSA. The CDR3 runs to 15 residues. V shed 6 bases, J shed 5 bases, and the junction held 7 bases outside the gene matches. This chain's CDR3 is CASRRLAGVWETQYF. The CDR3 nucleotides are TGTGCCAGCAGAAGACTAGCGGGAGTGTGGGAGACCCAGTACTTC.

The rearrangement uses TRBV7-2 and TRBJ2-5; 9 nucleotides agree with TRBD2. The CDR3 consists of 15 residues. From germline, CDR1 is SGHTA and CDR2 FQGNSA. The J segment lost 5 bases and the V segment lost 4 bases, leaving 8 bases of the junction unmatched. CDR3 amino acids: CASSSWTSEGETQYF. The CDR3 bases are TGTGCCAGCAGCTCGTGGACTAGCGAGGGGGAGACCCAGTACTTC.

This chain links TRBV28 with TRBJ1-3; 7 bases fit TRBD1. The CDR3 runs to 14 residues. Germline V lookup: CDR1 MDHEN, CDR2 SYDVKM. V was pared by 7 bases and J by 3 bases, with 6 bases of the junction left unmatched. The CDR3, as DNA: TGTGCCAGCAAGCTAGACAGGGATGGAAACACCATATATTTT. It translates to CASKLDRDGNTIYF.

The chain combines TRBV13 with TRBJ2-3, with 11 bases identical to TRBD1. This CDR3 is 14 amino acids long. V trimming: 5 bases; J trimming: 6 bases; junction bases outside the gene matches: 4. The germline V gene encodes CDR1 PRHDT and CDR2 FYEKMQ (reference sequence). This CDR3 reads CASSARDRGDTQYF. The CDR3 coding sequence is TGTGCCAGCAGCGCCCGGGACAGGGGGGATACGCAGTATTTT.

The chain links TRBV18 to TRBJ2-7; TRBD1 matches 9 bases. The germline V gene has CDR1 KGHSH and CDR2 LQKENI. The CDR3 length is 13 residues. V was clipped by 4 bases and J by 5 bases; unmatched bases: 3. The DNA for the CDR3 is TGTGCCAGCTCACAGACAGGGGGTCACGAGCAGTACTTC. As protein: CASSQTGGHEQYF. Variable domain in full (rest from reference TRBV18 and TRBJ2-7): NAGVMQNPRHLVRRRGQEARLRCSPMKGHSHVYWYRQLPEEGLKFMVYLQKENIIDESGMPKERFSAEFPKEGPSILRIQQVVRGDSAAYFCASSQTGGHEQYFGPGTRLTVT.

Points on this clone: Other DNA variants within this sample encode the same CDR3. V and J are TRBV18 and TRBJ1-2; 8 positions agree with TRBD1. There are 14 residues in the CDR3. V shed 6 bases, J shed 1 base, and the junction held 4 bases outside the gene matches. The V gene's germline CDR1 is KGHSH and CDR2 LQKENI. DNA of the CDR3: TGTGCCAGCTCCCCAGACAGGGGTAACTATGGCTACACCTTC. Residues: CASSPDRGNYGYTF.

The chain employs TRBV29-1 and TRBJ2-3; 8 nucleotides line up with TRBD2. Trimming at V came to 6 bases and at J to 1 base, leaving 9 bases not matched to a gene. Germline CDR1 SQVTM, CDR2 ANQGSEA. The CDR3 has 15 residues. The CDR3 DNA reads TGCAGCGTCGGGGGGAAGACTAGCGGCACAGATACGCAGTATTTT. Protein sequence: CSVGGKTSGTDTQYF.

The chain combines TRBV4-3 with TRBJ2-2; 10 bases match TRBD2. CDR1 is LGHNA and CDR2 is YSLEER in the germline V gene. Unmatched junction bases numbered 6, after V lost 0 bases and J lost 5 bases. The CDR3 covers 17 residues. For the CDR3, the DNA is TGCGCCAGCAGCCAAGATTCGAGCGGGGGGGGAACCGGGGAGCTGTTTTTT. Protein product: CASSQDSSGGGTGELFF.

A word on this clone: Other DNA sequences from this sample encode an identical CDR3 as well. CDR3 nucleotides: TGTGCCAGCAGTCCGAGGGGGCCAGATACGCAGTATTTT. This gives the protein CASSPRGPDTQYF. The chain uses TRBV7-9 and TRBJ2-3; 7 positions match TRBD1. This CDR3 comprises 13 residues. The germline CDR1 and CDR2 sequences are SEHNR and FQNEAQ (reference sequence). V was clipped by 6 bases and J by 4 bases; unmatched bases: 4.

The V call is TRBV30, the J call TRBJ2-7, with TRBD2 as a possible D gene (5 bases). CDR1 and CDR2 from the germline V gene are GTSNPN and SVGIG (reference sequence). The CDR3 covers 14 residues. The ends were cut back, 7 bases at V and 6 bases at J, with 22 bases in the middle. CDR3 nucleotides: TGTGCCTACTCGGACGGAGGCTTAGGTTCCGAGCAGTACTTC. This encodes CAYSDGGLGSEQYF.

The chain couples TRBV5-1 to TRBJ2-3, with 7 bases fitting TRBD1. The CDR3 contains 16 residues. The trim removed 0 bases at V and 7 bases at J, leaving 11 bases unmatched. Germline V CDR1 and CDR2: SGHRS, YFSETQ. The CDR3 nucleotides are TGCGCCAGCAGCTTGGTCCTGGTCGAGGGGGCAAATACGCAGTATTTT. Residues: CASSLVLVEGANTQYF.

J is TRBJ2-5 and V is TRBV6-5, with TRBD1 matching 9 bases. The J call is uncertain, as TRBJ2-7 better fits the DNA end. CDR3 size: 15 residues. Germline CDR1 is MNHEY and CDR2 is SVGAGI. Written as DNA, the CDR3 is TGTGCCAGCAGTCCACCCGGGACAGGGTTCCACGAGCAGTACTTC. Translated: CASSPPGTGFHEQYF.

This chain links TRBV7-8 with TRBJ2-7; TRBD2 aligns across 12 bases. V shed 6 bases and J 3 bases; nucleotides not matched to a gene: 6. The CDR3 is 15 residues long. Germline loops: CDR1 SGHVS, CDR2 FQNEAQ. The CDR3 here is CASSSRLAGVYEQYF. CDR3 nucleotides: TGTGCCAGCAGTTCCCGACTAGCGGGAGTCTACGAGCAGTACTTC.

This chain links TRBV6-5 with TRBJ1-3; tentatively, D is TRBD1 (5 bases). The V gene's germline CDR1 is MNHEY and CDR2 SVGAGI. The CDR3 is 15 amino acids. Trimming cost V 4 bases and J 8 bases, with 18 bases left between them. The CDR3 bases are TGTGCCAGCAGTTCCACAAGGGGCCGCGGGGACACCATATATTTT. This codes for CASSSTRGRGDTIYF.